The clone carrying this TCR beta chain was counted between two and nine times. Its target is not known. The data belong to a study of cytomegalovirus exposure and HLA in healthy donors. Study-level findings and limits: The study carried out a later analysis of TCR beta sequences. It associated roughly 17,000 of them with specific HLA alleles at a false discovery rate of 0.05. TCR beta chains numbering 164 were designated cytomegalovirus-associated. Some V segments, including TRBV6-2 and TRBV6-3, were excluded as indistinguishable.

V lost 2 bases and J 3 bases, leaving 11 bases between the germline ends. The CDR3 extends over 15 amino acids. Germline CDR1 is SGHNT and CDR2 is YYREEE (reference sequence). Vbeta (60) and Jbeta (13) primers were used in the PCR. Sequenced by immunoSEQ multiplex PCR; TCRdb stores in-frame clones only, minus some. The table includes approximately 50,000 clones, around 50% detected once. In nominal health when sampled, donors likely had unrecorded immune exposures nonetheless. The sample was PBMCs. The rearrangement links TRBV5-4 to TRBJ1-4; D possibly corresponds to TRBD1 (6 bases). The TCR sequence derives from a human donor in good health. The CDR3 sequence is CASSFTGQPNEKLFF. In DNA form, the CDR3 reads TGTGCCAGCAGCTTTACGGGACAACCTAATGAAAAACTGTTTTTT.